These 23 T cell receptor beta chains were all obtained from the same sample, sequenced in a study of cytomegalovirus exposure and HLA in healthy donors. The PCR was carried out with 60 Vbeta primers and 13 Jbeta primers. Libraries were prepared by immunoSEQ multiplex PCR; TCRdb keeps only in-frame clonotypes and omits some of them. In the table there are 120,000 or so clones, 70% to 85% of which are singletons. Sequenced: PBMCs. All receptors derive from a human donor in good health.

This clone has more than one count but fewer than ten. V gene TRBV18 combines with J gene TRBJ1-5; 8 nucleotides line up with TRBD1. J was trimmed by 0 bases and V by 2 bases; bases with no gene match: 12. The CDR3 is 19 amino acids. The germline gives CDR1 KGHSH, CDR2 LQKENI. CDR3 residues: CASSPTIGQGPNSNQPQHF. The CDR3 DNA is TGTGCCAGCTCACCAACTATCGGACAGGGCCCCAATAGCAATCAGCCCCAGCATTTT. The complete variable domain, with remaining parts taken from reference TRBV18 and TRBJ1-5, reads NAGVMQNPRHLVRRRGQEARLRCSPMKGHSHVYWYRQLPEEGLKFMVYLQKENIIDESGMPKERFSAEFPKEGPSILRIQQVVRGDSAAYFCASSPTIGQGPNSNQPQHFGDGTRLSIL.

This clone was observed a few times. The V gene is TRBV7-9, the J gene TRBJ1-1; D gene uncertain. This CDR3 comprises 10 residues. Germline lookup yields CDR1 SEHNR and CDR2 FQNEAQ (reference sequence). With 3 bases removed from V and 7 bases from J, the gap between germline ends came to 3 bases. The CDR3 spells CASSLSEAFF. The CDR3 nucleotides are TGTGCCAGCAGCTTGAGTGAAGCTTTCTTT.

This clone has just a few counts. The chain recombines TRBV15 with TRBJ2-3; D is perhaps TRBD2 (6 bases). The CDR3 loop spans 14 amino acids. The germline gives CDR1 LNHNV, CDR2 YYDKDF (reference sequence). V lost 3 bases and J 0 bases, leaving 7 bases between the germline ends. The CDR3, as DNA: TGTGCCACCAGCAGGGGAGGCAGCACAGATACGCAGTATTTT. It specifies CATSRGGSTDTQYF. The full variable domain, with the rest looked up from reference TRBV15 and TRBJ2-3, is DAMVIQNPRYQVTQFGKPVTLSCSQTLNHNVMYWYQQKSSQAPKLLFHYYDKDFNNEADTPDNFQSRRPNTSFCFLDIRSPGLGDTAMYLCATSRGGSTDTQYFGPGTRLTVL.

The gene calls are TRBV4-1 and TRBJ2-7; 7 bases match TRBD2. V lost 1 base and J lost 4; bases outside the gene matches: 10. Germline CDR1 is MGHRA and CDR2 is YSYEKL. The CDR3 is 16 residues long. CDR3 in DNA: TGCGCCAGCAGCCAAGTACATCGTGGGAGGGAATACGAGCAGTACTTC. This encodes CASSQVHRGREYEQYF.

The chain carries TRBV5-4 and TRBJ2-7; D is unclear. V lost 1 base, J lost 1 base, and 6 bases lay in between. This CDR3 region has 13 residues. Germline lookup yields CDR1 SGHNT and CDR2 YYREEE (reference sequence). This CDR3 reads CASSLFRSYEQYF. The CDR3 DNA follows: TGTGCCAGCAGCTTGTTCAGGTCCTACGAGCAGTACTTC.

This clone has just a few counts. The chain couples TRBV11-3 to TRBJ2-3, with D possibly matching TRBD2 (6 bases). The CDR3 is 12 residues long. From germline, CDR1 is SGHNT and CDR2 YENEEA. V lost 3 bases and J lost 6, with 7 bases in between. The CDR3, as DNA: TGTGCCAGCAGCTTGGGGGGTGATACGCAGTATTTT. It translates to CASSLGGDTQYF.

The chain joins TRBV18 to TRBJ2-6; D gene ambiguous. The V and J ends lost 3 bases and 3 bases respectively, with 12 bases between them. Germline lookup yields CDR1 KGHSH and CDR2 LQKENI. The CDR3 runs 16 residues. The CDR3 loop reads CASSPSHGVGANVLTF. As DNA, the CDR3 is TGTGCCAGCTCACCCTCCCACGGTGTTGGGGCCAACGTCCTGACTTTC.

This clone has more than one count but fewer than ten. This sample includes further DNA sequences coding for the same CDR3. The rearrangement uses TRBV7-3 and TRBJ2-5; 7 bases agree with TRBD2. This CDR3 spans 15 amino acids. After removal of 0 bases from V and 0 bases from J, the junction contained 1 base not matched to a gene. Germline-derived CDR1 and CDR2 are SGHTA and FQGTGA. In DNA, the CDR3 is TGTGCCAGCAGCTTAACGGCGGGGGACCAAGAGACCCAGTACTTC. Amino acid sequence: CASSLTAGDQETQYF.

This chain connects TRBV6-5 to TRBJ1-1, with 8 bases lining up with TRBD1. The CDR3 is made up of 16 amino acids. In germline, CDR1 is MNHEY, CDR2 SVGAGI. V shed 4 bases, J shed 2 bases, and the junction held 9 bases outside the gene matches. CDR3 nucleotide sequence: TGTGCCAGCAGTTGGCGACAGGGGCCGATCAACACTGAAGCTTTCTTT. It specifies CASSWRQGPINTEAFF.

This clone was counted between two and nine times. This chain uses TRBV27 with TRBJ2-1, with 9 bases fitting TRBD2. The CDR3 contains 14 residues. Germline CDR1 MNHEY, CDR2 SMNVEV (reference sequence). J gave up 5 bases and V 6 bases, and 5 bases lay outside the gene matches. The CDR3, as DNA: TGTGCCAGCAGGCGTCTAGCGGGGAACAATGAGCAGTTCTTC. This encodes CASRRLAGNNEQFF.

This clone was seen just once. The rearrangement uses TRBV2 and TRBJ1-2; 7 bases are a match to TRBD1. V gave up 6 bases and J gave up 8 bases; unmatched junction bases: 15. CDR3 length: 15 residues. From germline, CDR1 is SNHLY and CDR2 FYNNEI. This CDR3 is CASRKTTGATGGYTF. The CDR3, as DNA: TGTGCCAGCAGGAAGACCACAGGGGCTACGGGCGGCTACACCTTC.

V gene TRBV21-1 combines with J gene TRBJ2-5; TRBD2 is the table's D call and was not checked against the DNA. TRBV21-1 is assigned pseudogene status. The CDR3 is 19 amino acids. The CDR3 region has the DNA TGTGCCAGCAGCGCCCCGGCGGGATTCACTAGCGGGCTATGGGAGACCCAGTACTTC. As protein: CASSAPAGFTSGLWETQYF.

This clone was counted between two and nine times. The rearrangement joins TRBV6-5 to TRBJ2-1, with D perhaps matching TRBD1 (6 bases). V dropped 3 bases and J dropped 3 bases, with 12 bases sitting between them. CDR1 MNHEY and CDR2 SVGAGI come from the germline V gene. The CDR3 is 15 residues long. This CDR3 is CASSYKAGDYNEQFF. The CDR3 DNA reads as TGTGCCAGCAGTTATAAGGCAGGGGACTACAATGAGCAGTTCTTC.

Turning to this clone: A read error may account for a junction end that differs from germline. The rearrangement joins TRBV5-1 to TRBJ1-2, with 7 bases lining up with TRBD1. CDR1 SGHRS and CDR2 YFSETQ come from the germline V gene. The CDR3 is 15 amino acids. CDR3 DNA sequence: TGCGCCAGCAGCTTGGCCTACGGGACAGACTATGTCTACACCTTC. Its protein product is CASSLAYGTDYVYTF.

This clone has only a few counts. The genes are TRBV7-7 and TRBJ2-3; weak D call: TRBD2 (6 bases). Germline CDR1 is SSHAT and CDR2 is FNYEAQ (reference sequence). V gave up 5 bases and J gave up 0 bases, with 9 bases separating them. The CDR3 covers 14 residues. CDR3 sequence reads: CASSLSGSTDTQYF. CDR3 in DNA: TGTGCCAGCAGCCTCAGCGGGAGCACAGATACGCAGTATTTT.

This chain links TRBV11-2 with TRBJ1-6; D remains unclear. In germline, CDR1 is SGHAT, CDR2 FQNNGV. V was trimmed by 5 bases and J by 0 bases, leaving 8 bases between them. The CDR3 runs to 15 residues. CDR3 nucleotide sequence: TGTGCCAGCAGCCCGTCCAGCTCCTATAATTCACCCCTCCACTTT. This translates into CASSPSSSYNSPLHF.

On this clone: The same CDR3 is also encoded by other DNA sequences in this sample. V and J are TRBV11-1 and TRBJ2-1; 8 bases line up with TRBD2. V dropped 4 bases and J dropped 6; count of bases not matched to a gene: 11. CDR1 is SGHAT, CDR2 FQDESV, per germline (reference sequence). CDR3 length equals 16 residues. The CDR3 protein is CASSSPGTRKSNEQFF. The CDR3 DNA is TGTGCCAGCAGCTCACCCGGGACTAGAAAGTCCAATGAGCAGTTCTTC.

The chain employs TRBV27 and TRBJ2-7, with 8 bases aligning to TRBD1. The length of the CDR3 is 14 residues. Germline CDR1 reads MNHEY; CDR2 reads SMNVEV (reference sequence). V dropped 5 bases and J dropped 2; count of bases not matched to a gene: 5. The CDR3 is CASSIRTGPYEQYF. The CDR3 DNA reads as TGTGCCAGCAGTATAAGGACAGGGCCCTACGAGCAGTACTTC.

This clone was detected only a few times. This chain joins TRBV18 and TRBJ2-7; 10 nucleotides line up with TRBD2. CDR1 KGHSH and CDR2 LQKENI come from the germline V gene. Trimming removed 3 bases from V and 5 bases from J; junction bases left unmatched: 4. The CDR3 is made up of 14 amino acids. The chain's CDR3 is CASSPQLAGNEQYF. As DNA, the CDR3 is TGTGCCAGCTCACCCCAACTAGCGGGAAACGAGCAGTACTTC.

The chain joins TRBV30 to TRBJ2-7, with D maybe TRBD2 (6 bases). Trimming pared 3 bases from V and 2 bases from J, leaving 11 bases between. There are 13 residues in the CDR3. The V gene's germline CDR1 is GTSNPN and CDR2 SVGIG (reference sequence). The CDR3 sequence: CAWRGTAPYEQYF. CDR3 coding DNA: TGTGCCTGGAGGGGGACTGCCCCCTACGAGCAGTACTTC.

The gene calls are TRBV9 and TRBJ2-1; TRBD2 aligns across 7 bases. The germline CDR1 and CDR2 sequences are SGDLS and YYNGEE. The CDR3 has 15 residues. V shed 0 bases, J shed 7 bases, and the junction held 7 bases outside the gene matches. DNA for the CDR3: TGTGCCAGCAGCGTAGGCGGGAGCGATAAGAATGAGCAGTTCTTC. It encodes CASSVGGSDKNEQFF. Combining the CDR3 with reference TRBV9 and TRBJ2-1 gives the whole variable domain DSGVTQTPKHLITATGQRVTLRCSPRSGDLSVYWYQQSLDQGLQFLIQYYNGEERAKGNILERFSAQQFPDLHSELNLSSLELGDSALYFCASSVGGSDKNEQFFGPGTRLTVL.

The V and J genes are TRBV12-1 and TRBJ2-2; TRBD2 is the table's D call, not checked against the DNA. TRBV12-1 is flagged as a pseudogene. The CDR3 loop spans 16 amino acids. CDR3: CASSRYGLAGDGELFF. CDR3 DNA: TGTGCCAGCAGCCGTTACGGACTAGCGGGAGACGGGGAGCTGTTTTTT.

The V and J genes are TRBV28 and TRBJ2-3; D may be TRBD1 (6 bases). Trimming removed 3 bases from V and 4 bases from J, with 14 bases in between. The CDR3 sequence is 15 residues long. Germline loops: CDR1 MDHEN, CDR2 SYDVKM. The CDR3 DNA is TGTGCCAGCAGTTTGATGGTGGGGGCCCCAGATACGCAGTATTTT. It encodes CASSLMVGAPDTQYF. The variable domain in full, with the rest retrieved from reference TRBV28 and TRBJ2-3, is DVKVTQSSRYLVKRTGEKVFLECVQDMDHENMFWYRQDPGLGLRLIYFSYDVKMKEKGDIPEGYSVSREKKERFSLILESASTNQTSMYLCASSLMVGAPDTQYFGPGTRLTVL.